This TCR beta chain comes out of a study of blood T cells in healthy people across ages. A J-beta primer mix and a sample-barcoded 5' primer were used in a second PCR of about 6 to 12 cycles. One entry per CDR3 protein results from TCRdb running MiXCR on the 5' RACE reads. This sample yields approximately 810,000 distinct CDR3 sequences, of which around 26% are seen a single time; roughly 17% belongs to the top ten. Trimming left V 3 bases short and J 4 bases short, with 5 bases between. The germline V gene has CDR1 DFQATT and CDR2 SNEGSKA (reference sequence). The CDR3 totals 11 residues. V usage is TRBV20-1 and J usage is TRBJ2-3, with D unclear. The receptor comes from a woman of 80 years or more in good health. The material sequenced was blood. This CDR3 reads CSARWADTQYF. CDR3 DNA sequence: TGCAGTGCTAGGTGGGCAGATACGCAGTATTTT.